Reported below is one T cell receptor beta chain. Antigen unknown. The sample comes from a study of a mutant IDH1 vaccine in newly diagnosed glioma. Study details: Patients began vaccination 4-6 weeks after radiotherapy alone, or with temozolomide cycles. Study-wide points: There were vaccine-induced immune responses in just under 95% of the patients. There seemed to be no relation between pseudoprogression and changes in top peripheral T cell clonotypes.

Specified time point: week 23, last vaccination. Alongside topical imiquimod, each dose of vaccine comprised 300 ug of mutant IDH1 20-mer peptide. The CDR3 spans 15 residues. V dropped 0 bases and J dropped 0; count of bases not matched to a gene: 2. CDR1 and CDR2 (germline): MGHRA, YSYEKL. Libraries were prepared by immunoSEQ multiplex PCR; TCRdb keeps only in-frame clonotypes and omits some of them. Counted here are 50,000 to 60,000 clones, under 90% occurring once; the ten biggest clones make up more than 5.5%. The rearrangement links TRBV4-1 to TRBJ2-7, with TRBD1 identical over 7 bases. The TCR was taken from a man in his forties with glioma. Sequenced material: PBMCs, taken from a glioma patient whose treatment included an IDH1 peptide vaccine. This chain's CDR3 is CASSQDRDSSYEQYF. CDR3 in DNA: TGCGCCAGCAGCCAAGATAGGGACAGCTCCTACGAGCAGTACTTC.